Presented here are 17 T cell receptor beta chains from one specimen sequenced in a study of CD8+ T cells in alopecia areata. Reverse transcribed after extraction, RNA yielded cDNA as the sequencing template. Some clones are missing from TCRdb's copy, which holds only in-frame ones; the method was immunoSEQ multiplex PCR. The table includes 200,000 to 250,000 clones, 50% to 70% detected once. This sample comprised CD4+ T cells sorted from blood, obtained at week 0. These receptors were obtained from a human donor with alopecia areata.

The V gene is TRBV13, the J gene TRBJ2-1; 11 bases are shared with TRBD2. CDR1 and CDR2 (germline): PRHDT, FYEKMQ (reference sequence). With 4 bases clipped from V and 7 bases from J, the junction kept 12 bases outside the gene matches. The CDR3 loop spans 17 amino acids. CDR3 sequence reads: CASSWGPLAGGPNEQFF. CDR3 in DNA: TGTGCCAGCAGCTGGGGGCCCCTAGCGGGAGGTCCGAATGAGCAGTTCTTC. Combining the CDR3 with reference TRBV13 and TRBJ2-1 gives the whole variable domain AAGVIQSPRHLIKEKRETATLKCYPIPRHDTVYWYQQGPGQDPQFLISFYEKMQSDKGSIPDRFSAQQFSDYHSELNMSSLELGDSALYFCASSWGPLAGGPNEQFFGPGTRLTVL.

This chain uses TRBV18 with TRBJ2-7, with 7 bases matching TRBD1. With 3 bases clipped from V and 5 bases from J, the junction kept 7 bases outside the gene matches. CDR3 length: 14 amino acids. Germline V gene lookup returns CDR1 KGHSH and CDR2 LQKENI. Here the CDR3 reads CASSPGTARDEQYF. CDR3 DNA sequence: TGTGCCAGCTCACCTGGGACAGCAAGGGACGAGCAGTACTTC.

This sequence joins TRBV19 and TRBJ2-7; 7 bases are shared with TRBD1. The V gene's germline CDR1 is LNHDA and CDR2 SQIVND (reference sequence). The CDR3 is 16 residues long. The trim removed 4 bases at V and 6 bases at J, leaving 15 bases unmatched. Here the CDR3 reads CASSKGKGGSWGEQYF. The DNA of the CDR3 is TGTGCCAGTAGTAAGGGTAAAGGGGGCTCATGGGGCGAGCAGTACTTC.

This clone came up a few times. The chain recombines TRBV6-5 with TRBJ1-1; D is unclear. Germline assignment: CDR1 MNHEY and CDR2 SVGAGI. The CDR3 spans 14 residues. V shed 2 bases and J shed 1 base, with 8 bases lying between them. The CDR3 region is CASSYGRPNTEAFF. DNA of the CDR3: TGTGCCAGCAGTTACGGACGGCCGAACACTGAAGCTTTCTTT.

This sequence joins TRBV6-5 and TRBJ2-7; a weak D match, TRBD1 (5 bases). CDR1 MNHEY and CDR2 SVGAGI come from the germline V gene. V lost 5 bases to trimming and J lost 7 bases, with 15 bases between them. The CDR3 extends over 13 amino acids. The CDR3 region is CASSPQGTREQYF. Here the CDR3 DNA reads TGTGCCAGCAGTCCCCAGGGAACTCGGGAGCAGTACTTC.

In this sample, this clone turned up once. The chain has TRBV29-1 and TRBJ2-7; TRBD2 aligns across 12 bases. The ends lost 6 bases at V and 9 bases at J; junction bases unmatched: 18. The CDR3 contains 16 residues. In germline, CDR1 is SQVTM, CDR2 ANQGSEA. The CDR3 nucleotides are TGCAGCGTCTCAAAGGGTGCTAGCGGGAGGGAAGAGGCGCAGTACTTC. It codes for CSVSKGASGREEAQYF.

DNA of the CDR3: TGTGCCAGTAGTGTTGACAGGGGACTATGGGGCTACACCTTC. It codes for CASSVDRGLWGYTF. This chain connects TRBV19 to TRBJ1-2; the match to TRBD1 covers 8 bases. This CDR3 has 14 residues. The germline gives CDR1 LNHDA, CDR2 SQIVND (reference sequence). V lost 5 bases, J lost 8 bases, and 10 bases stayed unmatched.

Only one count was recorded for this clone. The CDR3 is CSVHRQGTGDTQYF. DNA for the CDR3: TGCAGCGTTCACAGGCAGGGAACAGGCGATACGCAGTATTTT. The chain has TRBV29-1 and TRBJ2-3; a weak D match, TRBD1 (5 bases). With 5 bases removed from V and 6 bases from J, the gap between germline ends came to 18 bases. Germline-derived CDR1 and CDR2 are SQVTM and ANQGSEA. The CDR3 extends over 14 amino acids.

The chain combines TRBV19 with TRBJ1-5, with 9 positions matching TRBD1. Germline-derived CDR1 and CDR2 are LNHDA and SQIVND (reference sequence). Unmatched junction bases numbered 16, after V lost 6 bases and J lost 7 bases. CDR3 length: 17 amino acids. CDR3 nucleotides: TGTGCCAGTAGGCGGACAGGGGCCGCCATCGTGGGCCAGCCCCAGCATTTT. Translated: CASRRTGAAIVGQPQHF. Full variable domain (remainder filled in from reference TRBV19 and TRBJ1-5): DGGITQSPKYLFRKEGQNVTLSCEQNLNHDAMYWYRQDPGQGLRLIYYSQIVNDFQKGDIAEGYSVSREKKESFPLTVTSAQKNPTAFYLCASRRTGAAIVGQPQHFGDGTRLSIL.

This clone has more than one count but fewer than ten. The chain employs TRBV2 and TRBJ1-6; D not resolved. The ends were cut back, 0 bases at V and 14 bases at J, with 8 bases in the middle. The CDR3 consists of 12 residues. Germline loops: CDR1 SNHLY, CDR2 FYNNEI. The CDR3 DNA reads as TGTGCCAGCAGTGAAGCTGCAGTCACCCTCCACTTT. As protein: CASSEAAVTLHF.

The table lists this clone with a count of one. The rearrangement joins TRBV7-9 to TRBJ1-5; D not resolved. The CDR3 covers 15 residues. Germline V CDR1 and CDR2: SEHNR, FQNEAQ (reference sequence). The V gene lost 2 bases and the J gene lost 0 bases, with 8 bases spanning the gap. CDR3 nucleotides: TGTGCCAGCAGCTTATCACTCGATAGCAATCAGCCCCAGCATTTT. Translating gives CASSLSLDSNQPQHF. The full variable domain, with the rest looked up from reference TRBV7-9 and TRBJ1-5, is DTGVSQNPRHKITKRGQNVTFRCDPISEHNRLYWYRQTLGQGPEFLTYFQNEAQLEKSRLLSDRFSAERPKGSFSTLEIQRTEQGDSAMYLCASSLSLDSNQPQHFGDGTRLSIL.

The rearrangement joins TRBV6-1 to TRBJ1-6; D uncertain. The CDR3 is 15 residues long. CDR1 and CDR2 from the germline V gene are MNHNS and SASEGT. Between the trimmed V and J ends, which lost 7 bases and 7 bases, there was a span of 17 bases. CDR3 in amino acids: CASIRGGERNSPLHF. CDR3 coding DNA: TGTGCCAGCATCCGGGGTGGGGAGCGAAATTCACCCCTCCACTTT.

This chain uses TRBV12-5 with TRBJ2-1; 11 nucleotides match TRBD2. Per the germline V gene, CDR1 is LGHNT and CDR2 is FRNRAP. V dropped 7 bases and J dropped 7; count of bases not matched to a gene: 9. The CDR3 is 15 amino acids. The CDR3 reads CASAKDSGRVNEQFF. The CDR3 DNA reads TGTGCTAGTGCCAAGGATAGCGGGAGGGTTAATGAGCAGTTCTTC.

The chain joins TRBV29-1 to TRBJ2-2; 7 bases are shared with TRBD1. This CDR3 comprises 13 residues. Germline lookup yields CDR1 SQVTM and CDR2 ANQGSEA. Trimming cost V 6 bases and J 10 bases; bases outside gene matches: 11. The CDR3 here is CSVVTGFYAELFF. The CDR3 nucleotides are TGCAGCGTCGTGACAGGGTTTTATGCGGAGCTGTTTTTT.

The rearrangement links TRBV6-5 to TRBJ2-2; 7 nucleotides match TRBD1. The CDR3 contains 15 residues. The trim removed 4 bases at V and 6 bases at J, leaving 8 bases unmatched. CDR1 MNHEY and CDR2 SVGAGI come from the germline V gene. The CDR3 spells CASSSRQGFSGELFF. In DNA form, the CDR3 reads TGTGCCAGCAGTTCAAGACAGGGATTCTCCGGGGAGCTGTTTTTT.

The chain carries TRBV4-1 and TRBJ1-2; the D is unclear. The CDR3 length is 16 residues. Germline CDR1 is MGHRA and CDR2 is YSYEKL. Trimming left V 3 bases short and J 0 bases short, with 14 bases between. The DNA for the CDR3 is TGCGCCAGCAGCCAGCAGACCGCTACCTCTAACTATGGCTACACCTTC. This translates into CASSQQTATSNYGYTF.

The rearrangement joins TRBV6-5 to TRBJ1-2; D is ambiguous. Germline CDR1 is MNHEY and CDR2 is SVGAGI. The CDR3 has 13 amino acids. V lost 7 bases to trimming and J lost 3 bases, with 12 bases between them. The CDR3 loop is CASTAGSDYGYTF. The CDR3 DNA follows: TGTGCCAGCACCGCGGGAAGCGACTATGGCTACACCTTC.